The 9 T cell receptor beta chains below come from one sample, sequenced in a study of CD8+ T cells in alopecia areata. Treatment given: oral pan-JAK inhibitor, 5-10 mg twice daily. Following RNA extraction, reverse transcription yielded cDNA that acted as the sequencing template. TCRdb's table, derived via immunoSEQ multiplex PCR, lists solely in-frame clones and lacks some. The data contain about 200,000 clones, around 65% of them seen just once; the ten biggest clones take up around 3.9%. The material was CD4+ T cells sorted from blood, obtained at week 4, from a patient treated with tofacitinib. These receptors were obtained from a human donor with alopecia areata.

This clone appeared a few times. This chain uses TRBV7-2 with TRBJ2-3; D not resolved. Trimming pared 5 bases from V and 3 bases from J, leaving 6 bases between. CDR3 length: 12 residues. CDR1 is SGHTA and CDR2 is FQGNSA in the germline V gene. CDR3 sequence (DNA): TGTGCCAGCAGCGCTGTTACAGATACGCAGTATTTT. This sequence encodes CASSAVTDTQYF.

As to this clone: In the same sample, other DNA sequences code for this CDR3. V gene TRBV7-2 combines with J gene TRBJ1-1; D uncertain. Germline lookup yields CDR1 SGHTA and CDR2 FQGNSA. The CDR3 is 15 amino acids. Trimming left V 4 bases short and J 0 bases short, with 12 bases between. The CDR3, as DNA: TGTGCCAGCAGCTCTCGCGGCGGGATGAACACTGAAGCTTTCTTT. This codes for CASSSRGGMNTEAFF.

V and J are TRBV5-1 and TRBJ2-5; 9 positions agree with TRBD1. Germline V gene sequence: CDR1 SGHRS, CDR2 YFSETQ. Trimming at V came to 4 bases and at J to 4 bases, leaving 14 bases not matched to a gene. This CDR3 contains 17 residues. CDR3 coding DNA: TGCGCCAGCAGCCCGGGTGCCTACAGGGGGCAGGGAGAGACCCAGTACTTC. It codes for CASSPGAYRGQGETQYF.

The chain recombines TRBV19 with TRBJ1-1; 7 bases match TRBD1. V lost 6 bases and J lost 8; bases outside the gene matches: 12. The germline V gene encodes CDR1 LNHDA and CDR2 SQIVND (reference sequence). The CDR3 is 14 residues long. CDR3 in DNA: TGTGCCAGTAGCACCCCGGGAGAGACAGGGGAAGCTTTCTTT. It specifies CASSTPGETGEAFF.

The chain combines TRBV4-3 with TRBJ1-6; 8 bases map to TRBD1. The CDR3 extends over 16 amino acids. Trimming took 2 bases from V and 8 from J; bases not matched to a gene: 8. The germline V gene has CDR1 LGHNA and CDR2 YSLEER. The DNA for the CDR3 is TGCGCCAGCAGCCAACAATCGACAGGGGCGGATTCACCCCTCCACTTT. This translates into CASSQQSTGADSPLHF.

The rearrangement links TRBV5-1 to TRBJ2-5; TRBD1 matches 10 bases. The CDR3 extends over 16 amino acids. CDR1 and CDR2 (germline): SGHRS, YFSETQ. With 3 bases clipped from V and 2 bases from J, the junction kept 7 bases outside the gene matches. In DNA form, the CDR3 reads TGCGCCAGCAGCTACCCGGACAGGGGGAGACAAGAGACCCAGTACTTC. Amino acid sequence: CASSYPDRGRQETQYF.

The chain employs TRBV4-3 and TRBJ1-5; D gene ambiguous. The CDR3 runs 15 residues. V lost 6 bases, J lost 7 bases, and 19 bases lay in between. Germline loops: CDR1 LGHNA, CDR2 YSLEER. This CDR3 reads CASSPGSGFGQPQHF. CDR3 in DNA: TGCGCCAGCAGTCCTGGTTCCGGGTTTGGCCAGCCCCAGCATTTT.

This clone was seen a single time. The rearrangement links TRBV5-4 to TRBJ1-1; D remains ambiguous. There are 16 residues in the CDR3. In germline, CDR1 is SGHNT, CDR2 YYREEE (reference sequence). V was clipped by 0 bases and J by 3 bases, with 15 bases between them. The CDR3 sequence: CASSLEATRWDTEAFF. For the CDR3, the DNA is TGTGCCAGCAGCTTGGAAGCGACCAGGTGGGACACTGAAGCTTTCTTT.

The CDR3 loop reads CASSSLAQRIGELFF. The CDR3 DNA reads as TGTGCCAGCAGCAGTCTGGCCCAAAGGATCGGGGAGCTGTTTTTT. This chain uses TRBV5-6 with TRBJ2-2; no firm D call. The V gene lost 4 bases and the J gene lost 7 bases, with 17 bases spanning the gap. The CDR3 is 15 amino acids. CDR1 is SGHDT and CDR2 is YYEEEE in the germline V gene.